This passage covers 14 T cell receptor beta chains from one sample sequenced in a study of beta chain features in type 1 diabetes. The whole isolated RNA underwent reverse transcription, so sequencing captured expressed TCRB transcripts. The assay was immunoSEQ multiplex PCR, and TCRdb's table has in-frame clones only and misses some. The sample has about 400,000 clones, over 9.5% seen once. Sequenced: naive CD4+ T cells from blood. The receptors derive from a man aged 18 to 30 in good health.

This clone was detected a few times. The rearrangement joins TRBV29-1 to TRBJ1-2; 7 bases agree with TRBD1. The CDR3 is 13 amino acids. Per germline, CDR1 SQVTM and CDR2 ANQGSEA. The V and J ends lost 4 bases and 7 bases, in that order; junction bases with no gene match: 9. The CDR3 bases are TGCAGCGTTGTTTACCGGGACAGAAGTGGCTACACCTTC. Translation: CSVVYRDRSGYTF.

This clone was detected a few times. The J gene is TRBJ2-2, the V gene TRBV29-1, with 7 bases aligning to TRBD1. Germline CDR1 reads SQVTM; CDR2 reads ANQGSEA. J was trimmed by 2 bases and V by 3 bases; bases with no gene match: 3. This CDR3 has 14 residues. For the CDR3, the DNA is TGCAGCGTTGATAGGACAGGAAACACCGGGGAGCTGTTTTTT. Translation gives CSVDRTGNTGELFF.

This clone was seen many times. The chain is built from TRBV13 and TRBJ2-6, with D maybe TRBD2 (5 bases). CDR1 PRHDT and CDR2 FYEKMQ come from the germline V gene (reference sequence). The CDR3 has 16 amino acids. Deletions cut 7 bases from V and 0 bases from J, with 13 bases between. Here the CDR3 DNA reads TGTGCCAGCAACTCCAGGAGGAGCTCTGGGGCCAACGTCCTGACTTTC. Translation: CASNSRRSSGANVLTF.

This clone came up once. This chain connects TRBV30 to TRBJ2-5, with a weak D call TRBD2 (6 bases). Trimming removed 1 base at V and 7 bases at J, with 13 bases between. Germline CDR1 and CDR2: GTSNPN and SVGIG (reference sequence). The CDR3 runs to 13 residues. The CDR3 DNA is TGTGCCTGGAGTGATAACCGGCGGGGGACCCAGTACTTC. Its translation: CAWSDNRRGTQYF.

The CDR3 DNA sequence: TGTGCCAGCAGCCCAGACAGCGGGGTGGGGCGCTACAATGAGCAGTTCTTC. This codes for CASSPDSGVGRYNEQFF. The gene calls are TRBV11-3 and TRBJ2-1, with TRBD2 matching 7 bases. The CDR3 sequence is 17 residues long. Looked up from germline, CDR1 is SGHNT and CDR2 is YENEEA. Unmatched junction bases numbered 13, after V lost 5 bases and J lost 3 bases.

In this sample, this clone turned up a few times. This rearrangement joins TRBV25-1 to TRBJ1-6; no clear D. CDR3 size: 14 residues. The germline V and J ends were trimmed by 4 bases and 0 bases, with 4 bases remaining between them. Germline CDR1 reads MGHDK; CDR2 reads SYGVNS. The CDR3 reads CASSVSSYNSPLHF. CDR3 DNA sequence: TGTGCCAGCAGTGTGAGCTCCTATAATTCACCCCTCCACTTT.

This clone was counted only a few times. V is TRBV7-9 and J is TRBJ1-3; 7 bases are shared with TRBD1. The CDR3 totals 16 residues. V gave up 5 bases and J gave up 0 bases; unmatched junction bases: 7. Per germline, CDR1 SEHNR and CDR2 FQNEAQ (reference sequence). Here the CDR3 DNA reads TGTGCCAGCAGCCTACTACAGGGGAACTCTGGAAACACCATATATTTT. Protein sequence: CASSLLQGNSGNTIYF. The variable domain in full, completed from reference TRBV7-9 and TRBJ1-3, reads DTGVSQNPRHKITKRGQNVTFRCDPISEHNRLYWYRQTLGQGPEFLTYFQNEAQLEKSRLLSDRFSAERPKGSFSTLEIQRTEQGDSAMYLCASSLLQGNSGNTIYFGEGSWLTVV.

This clone was seen a few times. The DNA for the CDR3 is TGCAGTGCTCCTAACTCCTACGAGCAGTACTTC. As protein: CSAPNSYEQYF. This chain joins TRBV20-1 and TRBJ2-7; D unresolved. The CDR3 has 11 residues. V was clipped by 5 bases and J by 0 bases, with 5 bases between them. Germline V gives CDR1 DFQATT, CDR2 SNEGSKA (reference sequence).

This clone has only a few counts. The chain uses TRBV9 and TRBJ2-7; 8 nucleotides match TRBD1. V was clipped by 0 bases and J by 5 bases; unmatched bases: 7. The CDR3 extends over 15 amino acids. Germline CDR1 SGDLS, CDR2 YYNGEE. CDR3 nucleotide sequence: TGTGCCAGCAGCGTAGTCGACAGGGGCCTCCACGAGCAGTACTTC. Translated, it gives CASSVVDRGLHEQYF.

This clone occurred a few times. The V and J genes are TRBV28 and TRBJ2-5; 8 bases map to TRBD1. The CDR3 is 15 residues long. CDR1 is MDHEN, CDR2 SYDVKM, per germline. Trimming took 5 bases from V and 4 from J; bases not matched to a gene: 9. The CDR3 coding sequence is TGTGCCAGCAGTGATCCCGGGACAGGATTAGAGACCCAGTACTTC. It is translated as CASSDPGTGLETQYF.

This clone was counted between two and nine times. This chain connects TRBV30 to TRBJ2-1; 8 bases match TRBD1. The germline gives CDR1 GTSNPN, CDR2 SVGIG (reference sequence). The CDR3 totals 14 residues. V lost 1 base and J lost 8; bases outside the gene matches: 7. In DNA form, the CDR3 reads TGTGCCTGGAGTGCGGACAGGGTGGCCTATGAGCAGTTCTTC. Translating it yields CAWSADRVAYEQFF.

This chain's CDR3 is CASSRVGGNTIYF. The CDR3, as DNA: TGTGCCAGCAGTCGGGTTGGTGGAAACACCATATATTTT. The rearrangement joins TRBV6-5 to TRBJ1-3; D gene unclear. V lost 5 bases and J 3 bases, leaving 8 bases between the germline ends. The CDR3 is made up of 13 amino acids. Germline CDR1 MNHEY, CDR2 SVGAGI.

This clone has only a few counts. The V gene is TRBV28, the J gene TRBJ1-1; no reliable D call. The germline V gene has CDR1 MDHEN and CDR2 SYDVKM. CDR3 size: 13 residues. V was clipped by 5 bases and J by 1 base, with 8 bases between them. The CDR3 sequence is CASSETRNTEAFF. CDR3 coding DNA: TGTGCCAGCAGTGAAACAAGGAACACTGAAGCTTTCTTT.

The chain joins TRBV19 to TRBJ1-1; D call uncertain. Between the trimmed V and J ends, which lost 1 base and 5 bases, there was a span of 8 bases. Looked up from germline, CDR1 is LNHDA and CDR2 is SQIVND (reference sequence). This CDR3 is built from 13 residues. The CDR3 DNA reads as TGTGCCAGTAGTATAGGTAGCTTGACTGAAGCTTTCTTT. Protein sequence: CASSIGSLTEAFF.